The sequence of this T cell receptor (beta chain) was determined in a study of shared clonotypes between healthy human individuals. Study-wide context: Every donor yielded three CD4 naive, three CD4 memory, two CD8 naive and one CD8 memory plate.

The germline gives CDR1 MNHEY, CDR2 SVGAGI. This CDR3 comprises 15 residues. V gave up 0 bases and J gave up 0 bases, with 6 bases separating them. Repertoires were generated with immunoSEQ multiplex PCR, while TCRdb's copy carries only in-frame clones and drops some. Found here are more than 2 million clones, around 95% of them singletons; the top ten hold 0.1% to 0.15%. Study-wide results and caveats: Naive CD4 clonotypes were shared across several donors at roughly 5%. Larger estimated richness was generally recorded for naive subsets relative to memory subsets. Clonotype sharing among donors was thought likely to change with sequencing depth.

Turning to this clone: The antigen is unknown. Other DNA sequences in the same sample also yield this CDR3.

This sequence originates from a man aged 18-30 years in good health. Sequenced material: naive CD4+ T cells sorted from blood. This sample's subset: CD45RA+ positively selected. This chain connects TRBV6-5 to TRBJ2-1, with D tentatively TRBD2 (5 bases). CDR3 DNA: TGTGCCAGCAGTTACTCGGCGGGCTCCTACAATGAGCAGTTCTTC. It translates to CASSYSAGSYNEQFF.